This passage covers 4 T cell receptor beta chains from one sample sequenced in a study of CD8+CD57+ T cells in acquired aplastic anemia. Genomic DNA was employed as the template in profiling TCR beta VDJ and CDR3. MiXCR was run by TCRdb on the reads, yielding one entry per CDR3 protein. The sample records approximately 200,000 distinct CDR3 sequences, about 53% being singletons. The sequenced sample was sorted CD4+, CD8+, or CD8+CD57+ T cells (not recorded which) from PBMCs. These receptors were collected from a human donor in good health, serving as a control.

This clonotype was picked up many times. The J gene is TRBJ2-7, the V gene TRBV6-5; unclear D gene. V lost 0 bases and J lost 5, with 17 bases in between. The CDR3 contains 16 residues. CDR1 MNHEY and CDR2 SVGAGI come from the germline V gene. The CDR3 here is CASSYSFRPRKDEQYF. The CDR3 region has the DNA TGTGCCAGCAGTTACTCCTTCCGGCCGCGAAAGGACGAGCAGTACTTC.

In regard to this clonotype: An end of the junction does not agree with germline; a read error may underlie this. J is TRBJ2-7 and V is TRBV2, with unresolved D. This CDR3 is 11 amino acids long. In germline, CDR1 is SNHLY, CDR2 FYNNEI. CDR3 DNA: TGTGCCGGCAGTCCGGGCCACGAGCAGTACTTC. It yields the protein CAGSPGHEQYF.

This clonotype came up many times. V usage is TRBV7-9 and J usage is TRBJ2-7; D is ambiguous. The CDR3 has 11 amino acids. Germline V gene sequence: CDR1 SEHNR, CDR2 FQNEAQ (reference sequence). The V end lost 2 bases, the J end lost 6 bases, and 5 bases lay between the germline ends. The CDR3 loop reads CASSLYAEQYF. The CDR3 bases are TGTGCCAGCAGCTTATACGCCGAGCAGTACTTC.

This clonotype was counted many times. J is TRBJ2-3 and V is TRBV5-1, with unresolved D. This CDR3 spans 15 amino acids. Trimming shortened V by 1 base and J by 2 bases, and 11 bases separated the two germline ends. The germline gives CDR1 SGHRS, CDR2 YFSETQ. CDR3 residues: CASSLRAGATDTQYF. The CDR3 region has the DNA TGCGCCAGCAGCTTGAGGGCAGGAGCCACAGATACGCAGTATTTT. The whole variable domain, remainder taken from reference TRBV5-1 and TRBJ2-3, is KAGVTQTPRYLIKTRGQQVTLSCSPISGHRSVSWYQQTPGQGLQFLFEYFSETQRNKGNFPGRFSGRQFSNSRSEMNVSTLELGDSALYLCASSLRAGATDTQYFGPGTRLTVL.